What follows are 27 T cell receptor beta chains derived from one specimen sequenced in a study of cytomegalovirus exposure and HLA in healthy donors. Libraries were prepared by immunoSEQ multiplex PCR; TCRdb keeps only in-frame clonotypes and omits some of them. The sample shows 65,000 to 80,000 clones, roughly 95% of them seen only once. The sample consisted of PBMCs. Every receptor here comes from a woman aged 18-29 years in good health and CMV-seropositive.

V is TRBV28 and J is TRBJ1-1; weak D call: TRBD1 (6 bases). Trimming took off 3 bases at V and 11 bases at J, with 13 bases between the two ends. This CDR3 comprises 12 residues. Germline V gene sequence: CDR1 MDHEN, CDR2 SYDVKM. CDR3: CASSLPQGSAFF. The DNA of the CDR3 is TGTGCCAGCAGTTTGCCACAGGGTAGCGCTTTCTTT.

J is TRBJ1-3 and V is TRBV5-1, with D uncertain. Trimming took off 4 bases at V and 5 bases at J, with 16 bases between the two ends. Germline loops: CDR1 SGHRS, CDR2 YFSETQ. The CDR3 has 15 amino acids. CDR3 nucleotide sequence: TGCGCCAGCAGCCCGGGAGACCGGGATCGAAACACCATATATTTT. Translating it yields CASSPGDRDRNTIYF.

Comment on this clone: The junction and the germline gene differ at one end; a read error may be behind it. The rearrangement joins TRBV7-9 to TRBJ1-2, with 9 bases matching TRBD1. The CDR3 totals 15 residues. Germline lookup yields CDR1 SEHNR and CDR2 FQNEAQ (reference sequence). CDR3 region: CASSLPGQGKDGYTF. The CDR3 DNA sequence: TGTGCCAGCAGCTTACCGGGACAGGGCAAGGATGGCTACACCTTT.

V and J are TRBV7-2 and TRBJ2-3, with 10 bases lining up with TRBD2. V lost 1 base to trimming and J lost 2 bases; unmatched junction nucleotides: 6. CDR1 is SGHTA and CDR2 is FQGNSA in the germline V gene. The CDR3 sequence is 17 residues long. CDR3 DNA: TGTGCCAGCAGCTTAGGATACAGCGGGGGGGCCACAGATACGCAGTATTTT. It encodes CASSLGYSGGATDTQYF.

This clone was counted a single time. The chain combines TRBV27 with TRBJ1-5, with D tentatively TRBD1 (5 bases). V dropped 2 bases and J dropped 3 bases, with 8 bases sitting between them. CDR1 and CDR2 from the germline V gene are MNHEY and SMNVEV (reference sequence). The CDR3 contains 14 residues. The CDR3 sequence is CASSLSRDNQPQHF. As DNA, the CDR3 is TGTGCCAGCAGTTTAAGCAGGGACAATCAGCCCCAGCATTTT.

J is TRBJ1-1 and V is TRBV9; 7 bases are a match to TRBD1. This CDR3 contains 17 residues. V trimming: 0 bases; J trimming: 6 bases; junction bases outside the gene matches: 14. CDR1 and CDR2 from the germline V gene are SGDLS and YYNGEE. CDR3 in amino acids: CASSVGPTGLDGAEAFF. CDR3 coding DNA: TGTGCCAGCAGCGTAGGGCCGACAGGGCTTGATGGGGCTGAAGCTTTCTTT.

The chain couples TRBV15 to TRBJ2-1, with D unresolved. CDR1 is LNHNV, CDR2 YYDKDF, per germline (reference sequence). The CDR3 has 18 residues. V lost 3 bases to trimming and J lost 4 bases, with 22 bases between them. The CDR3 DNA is TGTGCCACCAGCAGTACGTCAGGTGGCCAGCTCTTTTACAATGAGCAGTTCTTC. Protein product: CATSSTSGGQLFYNEQFF.

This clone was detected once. CDR3 region: CASSGTDRETQYF. For the CDR3, the DNA is TGTGCCAGCAGTGGGACAGATCGGGAGACCCAGTACTTC. The chain carries TRBV6-1 and TRBJ2-5; D possibly corresponds to TRBD1 (6 bases). With 4 bases removed from V and 5 bases from J, the gap between germline ends came to 11 bases. The CDR3 contains 13 residues. The germline V gene encodes CDR1 MNHNS and CDR2 SASEGT.

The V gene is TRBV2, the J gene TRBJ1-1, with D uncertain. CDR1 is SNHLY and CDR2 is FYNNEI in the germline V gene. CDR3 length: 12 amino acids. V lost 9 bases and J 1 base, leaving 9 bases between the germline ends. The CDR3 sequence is CASLTSNTEAFF. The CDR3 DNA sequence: TGTGCCAGTTTAACTTCGAACACTGAAGCTTTCTTT.

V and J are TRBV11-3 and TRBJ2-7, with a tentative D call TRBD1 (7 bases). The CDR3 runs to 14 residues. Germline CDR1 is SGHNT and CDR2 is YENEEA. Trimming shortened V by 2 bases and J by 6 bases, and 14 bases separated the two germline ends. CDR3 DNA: TGTGCCAGCAGCTTATCCCGCCAGGGGGGCGAGCAGTACTTC. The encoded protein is CASSLSRQGGEQYF. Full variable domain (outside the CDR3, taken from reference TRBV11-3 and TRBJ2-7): EAGVVQSPRYKIIEKKQPVAFWCNPISGHNTLYWYLQNLGQGPELLIRYENEEAVDDSQLPKDRFSAERLKGVDSTLKIQPAELGDSAVYLCASSLSRQGGEQYFGPGTRLTVT.

The chain's CDR3 is CASSLYRVTSNEQFF. The CDR3 DNA reads as TGTGCCAGCAGCCTATACAGGGTTACCAGCAATGAGCAGTTCTTC. The J gene is TRBJ2-1, the V gene TRBV6-4, with D tentatively TRBD1 (6 bases). The CDR3 extends over 15 amino acids. The germline V gene encodes CDR1 MRHNA and CDR2 SNTAGT. V gave up 6 bases and J gave up 6 bases, with 18 bases separating them.

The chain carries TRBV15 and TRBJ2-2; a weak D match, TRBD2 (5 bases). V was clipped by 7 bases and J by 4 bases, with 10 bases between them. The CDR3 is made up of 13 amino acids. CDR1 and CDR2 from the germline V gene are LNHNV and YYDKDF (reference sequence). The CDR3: CATNPGITGELFF. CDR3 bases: TGTGCCACCAACCCGGGAATCACCGGGGAGCTGTTTTTT.

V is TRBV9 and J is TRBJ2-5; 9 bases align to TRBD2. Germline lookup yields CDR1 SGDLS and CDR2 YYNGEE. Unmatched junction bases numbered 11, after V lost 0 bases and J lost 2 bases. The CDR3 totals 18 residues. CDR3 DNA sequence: TGTGCCAGCAGCGTAGCCCCAGCGGGGGGTTTTGGGCAAGAGACCCAGTACTTC. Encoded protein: CASSVAPAGGFGQETQYF.

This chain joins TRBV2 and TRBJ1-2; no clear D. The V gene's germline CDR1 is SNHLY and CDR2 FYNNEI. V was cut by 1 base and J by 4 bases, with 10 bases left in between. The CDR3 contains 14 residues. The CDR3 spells CASSEGTSIYGYTF. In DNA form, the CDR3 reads TGTGCCAGCAGTGAAGGGACTTCAATCTATGGCTACACCTTC.

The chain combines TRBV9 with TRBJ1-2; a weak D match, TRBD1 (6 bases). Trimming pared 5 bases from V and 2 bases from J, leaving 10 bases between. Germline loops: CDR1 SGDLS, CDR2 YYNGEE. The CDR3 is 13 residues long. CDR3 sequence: CASSGQRNYGYTF. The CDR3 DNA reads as TGTGCCAGCAGTGGACAGAGGAACTATGGCTACACCTTC.

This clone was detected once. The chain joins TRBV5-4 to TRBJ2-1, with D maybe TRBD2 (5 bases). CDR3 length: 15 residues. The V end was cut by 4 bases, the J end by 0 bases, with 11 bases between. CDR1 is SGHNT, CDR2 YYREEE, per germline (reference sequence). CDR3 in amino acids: CASSLDFSSYNEQFF. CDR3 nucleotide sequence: TGTGCCAGCAGCCTGGACTTTAGCTCCTACAATGAGCAGTTCTTC.

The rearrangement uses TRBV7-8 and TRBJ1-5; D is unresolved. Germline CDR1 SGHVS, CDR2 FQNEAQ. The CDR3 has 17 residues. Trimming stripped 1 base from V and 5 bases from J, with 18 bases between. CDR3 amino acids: CASSLELPGVGDQPQHF. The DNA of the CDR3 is TGTGCCAGCAGCTTAGAGCTTCCCGGGGTTGGGGATCAGCCCCAGCATTTT.

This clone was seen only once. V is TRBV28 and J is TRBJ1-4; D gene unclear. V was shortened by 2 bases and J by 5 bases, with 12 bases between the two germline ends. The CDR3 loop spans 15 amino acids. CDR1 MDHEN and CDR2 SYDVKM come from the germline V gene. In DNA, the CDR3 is TGTGCCAGCAGTTTACTTGGGCCTGAGAATGAAAAACTGTTTTTT. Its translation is CASSLLGPENEKLFF.

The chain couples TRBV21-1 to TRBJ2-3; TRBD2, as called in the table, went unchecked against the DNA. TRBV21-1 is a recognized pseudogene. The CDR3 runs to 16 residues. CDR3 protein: CASSPRGATHTDTQYF. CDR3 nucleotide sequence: TGTGCCAGCAGCCCCCGCGGAGCTACCCACACAGATACGCAGTATTTT.

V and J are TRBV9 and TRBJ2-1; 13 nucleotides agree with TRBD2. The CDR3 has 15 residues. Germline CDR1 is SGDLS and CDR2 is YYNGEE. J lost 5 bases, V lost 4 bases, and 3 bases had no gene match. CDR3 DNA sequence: TGTGCCAGCAGCTGGACTAGCGGGAGCGACAATGAGCAGTTCTTC. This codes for CASSWTSGSDNEQFF.

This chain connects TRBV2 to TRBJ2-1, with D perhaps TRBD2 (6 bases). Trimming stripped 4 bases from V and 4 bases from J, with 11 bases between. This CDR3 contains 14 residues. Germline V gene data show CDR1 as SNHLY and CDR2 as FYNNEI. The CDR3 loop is CASSGGAGYNEQFF. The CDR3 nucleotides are TGTGCCAGCAGTGGTGGGGCGGGGTACAATGAGCAGTTCTTC.

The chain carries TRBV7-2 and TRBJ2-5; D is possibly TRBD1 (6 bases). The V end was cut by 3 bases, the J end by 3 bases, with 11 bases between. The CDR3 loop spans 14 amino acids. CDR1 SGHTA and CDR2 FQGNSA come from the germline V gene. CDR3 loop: CASSFTRDKETQYF. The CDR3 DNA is TGTGCCAGCAGCTTTACTAGGGACAAAGAGACCCAGTACTTC.

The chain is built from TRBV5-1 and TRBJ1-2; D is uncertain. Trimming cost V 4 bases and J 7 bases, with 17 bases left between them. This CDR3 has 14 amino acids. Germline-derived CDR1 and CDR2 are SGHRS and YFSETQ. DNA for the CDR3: TGCGCCAGCAGCGAAGGAGGTCTAGGCGCTGGCTACACCTTC. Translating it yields CASSEGGLGAGYTF. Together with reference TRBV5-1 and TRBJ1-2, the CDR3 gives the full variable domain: KAGVTQTPRYLIKTRGQQVTLSCSPISGHRSVSWYQQTPGQGLQFLFEYFSETQRNKGNFPGRFSGRQFSNSRSEMNVSTLELGDSALYLCASSEGGLGAGYTFGSGTRLTVV.

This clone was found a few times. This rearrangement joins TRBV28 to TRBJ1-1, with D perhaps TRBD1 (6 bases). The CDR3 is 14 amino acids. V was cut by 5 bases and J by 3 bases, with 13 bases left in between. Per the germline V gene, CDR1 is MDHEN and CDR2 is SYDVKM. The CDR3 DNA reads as TGTGCCAGCAGTCCCTCGGGACACCACACTGAAGCTTTCTTT. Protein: CASSPSGHHTEAFF.

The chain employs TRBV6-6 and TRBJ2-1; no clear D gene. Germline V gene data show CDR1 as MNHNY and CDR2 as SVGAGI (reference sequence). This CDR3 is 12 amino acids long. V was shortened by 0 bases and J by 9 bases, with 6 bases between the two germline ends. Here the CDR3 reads CASSYSESEQFF. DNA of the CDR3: TGTGCCAGCAGTTACTCAGAGAGTGAGCAGTTCTTC.

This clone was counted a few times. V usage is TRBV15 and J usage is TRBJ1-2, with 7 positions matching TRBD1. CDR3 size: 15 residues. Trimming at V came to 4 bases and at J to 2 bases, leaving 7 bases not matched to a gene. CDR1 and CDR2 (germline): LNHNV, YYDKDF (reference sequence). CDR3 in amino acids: CATSTGQDSNYGYTF. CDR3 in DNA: TGTGCCACCAGCACCGGACAGGACTCAAACTATGGCTACACCTTC.

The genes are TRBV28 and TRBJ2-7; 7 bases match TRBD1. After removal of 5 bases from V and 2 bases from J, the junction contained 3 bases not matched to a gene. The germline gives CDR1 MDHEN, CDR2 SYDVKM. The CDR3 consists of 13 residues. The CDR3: CASSPGQTYEQYF. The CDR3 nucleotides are TGTGCCAGCAGTCCGGGACAGACCTACGAGCAGTACTTC. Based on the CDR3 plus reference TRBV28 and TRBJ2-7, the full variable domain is DVKVTQSSRYLVKRTGEKVFLECVQDMDHENMFWYRQDPGLGLRLIYFSYDVKMKEKGDIPEGYSVSREKKERFSLILESASTNQTSMYLCASSPGQTYEQYFGPGTRLTVT.